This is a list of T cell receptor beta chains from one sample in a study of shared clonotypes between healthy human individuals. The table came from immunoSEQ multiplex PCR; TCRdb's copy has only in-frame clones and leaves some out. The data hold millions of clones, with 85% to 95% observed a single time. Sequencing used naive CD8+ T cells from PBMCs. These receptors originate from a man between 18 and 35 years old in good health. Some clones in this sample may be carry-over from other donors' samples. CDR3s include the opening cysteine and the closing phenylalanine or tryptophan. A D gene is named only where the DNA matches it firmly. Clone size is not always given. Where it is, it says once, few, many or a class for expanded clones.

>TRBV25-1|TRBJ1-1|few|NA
TGTGCCAGCAGTTGGGGGGGGTACACTGAAGCTTTCTTT
CASSWGGYTEAFF
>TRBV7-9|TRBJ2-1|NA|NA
TGTGCCAGCAGCTTAACTCCTGACGGGAACAATGAGCAGTTCTTC
CASSLTPDGNNEQFF
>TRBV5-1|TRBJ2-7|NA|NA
TGCGCCAGCAGGTCTACAGGGTCGAGCTCCTACGAGCAGTACTTC
CASRSTGSSSYEQYF
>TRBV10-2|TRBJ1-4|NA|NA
TGCGCCAGCAGTGAGTCGGGCAGCGGGTTTTATGAAAAACTGTTTTTT
CASSESGSGFYEKLFF
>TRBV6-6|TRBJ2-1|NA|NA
TGTGCCAGCAGTTGGCTAGATGACAATGAGCAGTTCTTC
CASSWLDDNEQFF
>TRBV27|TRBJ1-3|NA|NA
TGTGCCAGCAGGTCTTCGGGAAACACCATATATTTT
CASRSSGNTIYF
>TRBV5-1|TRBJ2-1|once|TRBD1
TGCGCCAGCAGGTTTACAGGGGGTCCCAATGAGCAGTTCTTC
CASRFTGGPNEQFF
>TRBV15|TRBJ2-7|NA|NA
TGTGCCACCAGCGTAAATTTGGAGCAGTACTTC
CATSVNLEQYF
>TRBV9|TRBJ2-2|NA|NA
TGTGCCAGCAGCCAATCAGGTCGGAACACCGGGGAGCTGTTTTTT
CASSQSGRNTGELFF
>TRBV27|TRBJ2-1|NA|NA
TGTGCCAGCAGCCCAATCCTAGGGACCTCCTACAATGAGCAGTTCTTC
CASSPILGTSYNEQFF
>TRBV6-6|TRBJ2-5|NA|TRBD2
TGTGCCAGCAGAGGACTAGCGGGAGAGGTAGAGACCCAGTACTTC
CASRGLAGEVETQYF
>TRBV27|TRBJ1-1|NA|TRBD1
TGTGCCAGCAGTCCCATACAGGGGTTGAACACTGAAGCTTTCTTT
CASSPIQGLNTEAFF
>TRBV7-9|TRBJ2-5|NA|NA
TGTGCCAGCAGCTTAGGGACAAACCAAGAGACCCAGTACTTC
CASSLGTNQETQYF
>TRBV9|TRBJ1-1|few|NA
TGTGCCAGCAGCGTAGGGGGGCCTGACACTGAAGCTTTCTTT
CASSVGGPDTEAFF
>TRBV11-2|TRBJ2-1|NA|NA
TGTGCCAGCAGCTTAGCGATCGGGCAGGGCCCTTACAATGAGCAGTTCTTC
CASSLAIGQGPYNEQFF
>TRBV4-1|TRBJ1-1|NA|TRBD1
TGCGCCAGCAGCCAAGATGAGACGGACAGGGACTCTTTCTTT
CASSQDETDRDSFF
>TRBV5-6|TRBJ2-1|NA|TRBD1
TGTGCCAGCAGTCCGGTGACAGGGGCCTACAATGAGCAGTTCTTC
CASSPVTGAYNEQFF
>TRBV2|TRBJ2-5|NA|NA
TGTGCCAGCAGTTTGGGGGACCAAGAGACCCAGTACTTC
CASSLGDQETQYF